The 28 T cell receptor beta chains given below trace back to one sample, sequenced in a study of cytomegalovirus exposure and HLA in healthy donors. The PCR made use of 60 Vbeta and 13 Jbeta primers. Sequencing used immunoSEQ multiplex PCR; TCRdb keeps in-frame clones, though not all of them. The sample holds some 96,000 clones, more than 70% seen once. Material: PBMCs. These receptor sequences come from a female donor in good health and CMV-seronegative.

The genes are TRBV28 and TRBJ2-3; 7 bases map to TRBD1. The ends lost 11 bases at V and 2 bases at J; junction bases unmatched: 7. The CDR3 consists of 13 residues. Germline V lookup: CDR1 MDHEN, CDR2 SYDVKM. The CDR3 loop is CASRGKSTDTQYF. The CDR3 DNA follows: TGTGCCTCCAGGGGGAAATCCACAGATACGCAGTATTTT.

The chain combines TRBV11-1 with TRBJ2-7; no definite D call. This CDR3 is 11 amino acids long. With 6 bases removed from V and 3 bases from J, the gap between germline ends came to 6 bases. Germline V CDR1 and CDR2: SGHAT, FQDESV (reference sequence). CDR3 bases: TGTGCCAGCAGTCTAGACTACGAGCAGTACTTC. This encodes CASSLDYEQYF. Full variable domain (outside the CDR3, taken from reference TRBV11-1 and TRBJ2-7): EAEVAQSPRYKITEKSQAVAFWCDPISGHATLYWYRQILGQGPELLVQFQDESVVDDSQLPKDRFSAERLKGVDSTLKIQPAELGDSAMYLCASSLDYEQYFGPGTRLTVT.

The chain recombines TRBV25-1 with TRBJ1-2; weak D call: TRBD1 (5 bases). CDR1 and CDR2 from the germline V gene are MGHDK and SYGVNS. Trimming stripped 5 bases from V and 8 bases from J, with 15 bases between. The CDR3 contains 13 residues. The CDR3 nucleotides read TGTGCCAGCAGTCCACAAAAGGGGCCCGGCTACACCTTC. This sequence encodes CASSPQKGPGYTF.

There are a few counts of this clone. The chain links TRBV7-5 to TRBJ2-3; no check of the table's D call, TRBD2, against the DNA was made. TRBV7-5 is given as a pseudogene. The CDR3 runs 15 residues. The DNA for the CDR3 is TGTGCCAGAAGATTGACTAGCGGGGCATTAGATACGCAGTATTTT. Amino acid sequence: CARRLTSGALDTQYF.

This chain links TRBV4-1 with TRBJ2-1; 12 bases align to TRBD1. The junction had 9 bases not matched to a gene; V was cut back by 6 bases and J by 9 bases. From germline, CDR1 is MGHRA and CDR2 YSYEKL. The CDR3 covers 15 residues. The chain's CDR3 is CASREPGQGAAEQFF. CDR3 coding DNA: TGCGCCAGCAGGGAACCGGGACAGGGGGCTGCTGAGCAGTTCTTC.

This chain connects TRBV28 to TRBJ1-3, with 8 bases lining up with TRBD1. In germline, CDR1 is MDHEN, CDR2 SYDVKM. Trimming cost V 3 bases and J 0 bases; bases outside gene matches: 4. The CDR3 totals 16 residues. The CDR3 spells CASSFWTGSSGNTIYF. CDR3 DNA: TGTGCCAGCAGTTTTTGGACAGGGAGCTCTGGAAACACCATATATTTT.

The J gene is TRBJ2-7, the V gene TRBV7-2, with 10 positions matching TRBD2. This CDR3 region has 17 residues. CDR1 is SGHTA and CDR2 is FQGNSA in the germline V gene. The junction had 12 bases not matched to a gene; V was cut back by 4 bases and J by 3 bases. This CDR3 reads CASSSWGVAGGGYEQYF. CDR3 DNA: TGTGCCAGCAGCTCCTGGGGGGTAGCGGGAGGAGGCTACGAGCAGTACTTC.

Here the CDR3 reads CSPLYYEQFF. The CDR3 DNA follows: TGCAGTCCTCTGTACTATGAGCAGTTCTTC. This chain connects TRBV20-1 to TRBJ2-1; the D is unclear. The CDR3 spans 10 residues. V lost 8 bases and J lost 8, with 10 bases in between. In germline, CDR1 is DFQATT, CDR2 SNEGSKA (reference sequence).

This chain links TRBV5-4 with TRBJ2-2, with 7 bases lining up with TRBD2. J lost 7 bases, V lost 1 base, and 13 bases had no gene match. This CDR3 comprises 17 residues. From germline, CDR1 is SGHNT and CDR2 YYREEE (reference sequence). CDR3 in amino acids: CASSLLAGGSIGGELFF. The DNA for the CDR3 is TGTGCCAGCAGCTTGTTAGCGGGCGGGAGTATCGGCGGGGAGCTGTTTTTT. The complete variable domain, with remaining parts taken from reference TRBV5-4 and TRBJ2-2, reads ETGVTQSPTHLIKTRGQQVTLRCSSQSGHNTVSWYQQALGQGPQFIFQYYREEENGRGNFPPRFSGLQFPNYSSELNVNALELDDSALYLCASSLLAGGSIGGELFFGEGSRLTVL.

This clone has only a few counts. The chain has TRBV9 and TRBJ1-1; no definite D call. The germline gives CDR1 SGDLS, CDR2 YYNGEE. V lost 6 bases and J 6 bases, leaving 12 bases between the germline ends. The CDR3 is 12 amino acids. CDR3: CASTLPPAEAFF. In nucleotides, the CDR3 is TGTGCCAGCACCCTACCCCCTGCTGAAGCTTTCTTT.

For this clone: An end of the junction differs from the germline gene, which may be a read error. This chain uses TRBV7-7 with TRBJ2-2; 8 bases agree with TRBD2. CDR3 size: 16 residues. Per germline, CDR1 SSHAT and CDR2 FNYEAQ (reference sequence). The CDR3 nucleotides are TGTGCTAGCAGCTTGGCCGTAGCGGGAAGCACCGGGGAGCTGTTTTTT. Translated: CASSLAVAGSTGELFF.

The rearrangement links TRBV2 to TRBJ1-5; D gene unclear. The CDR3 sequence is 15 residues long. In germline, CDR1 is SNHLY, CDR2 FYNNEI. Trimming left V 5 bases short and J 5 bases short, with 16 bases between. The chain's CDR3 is CASSLSQARYQPQHF. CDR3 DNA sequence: TGTGCCAGCAGTCTCTCGCAGGCGAGATATCAGCCCCAGCATTTT.

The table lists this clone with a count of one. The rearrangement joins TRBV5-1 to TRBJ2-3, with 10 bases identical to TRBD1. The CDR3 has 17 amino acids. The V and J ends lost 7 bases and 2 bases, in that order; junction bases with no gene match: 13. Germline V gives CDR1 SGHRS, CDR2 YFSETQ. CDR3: CASSERKGTGDTDTQYF. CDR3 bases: TGCGCCAGCTCGGAGCGTAAAGGGACAGGGGACACAGATACGCAGTATTTT.

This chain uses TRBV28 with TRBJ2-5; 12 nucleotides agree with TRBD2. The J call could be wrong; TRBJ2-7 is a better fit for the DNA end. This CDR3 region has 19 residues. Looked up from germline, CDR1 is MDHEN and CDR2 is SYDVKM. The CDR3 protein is CASSFGSSSGRAQSYEQYF. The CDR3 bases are TGTGCCAGCAGTTTCGGTAGTTCTAGCGGGAGGGCCCAGTCCTACGAGCAGTACTTC.

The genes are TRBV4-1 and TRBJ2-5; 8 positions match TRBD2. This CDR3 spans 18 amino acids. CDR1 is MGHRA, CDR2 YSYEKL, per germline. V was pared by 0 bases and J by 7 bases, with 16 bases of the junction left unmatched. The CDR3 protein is CASSQEPSGRGVRVTQYF. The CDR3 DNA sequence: TGCGCCAGCAGCCAAGAACCCTCAGGGCGGGGGGTTAGGGTGACCCAGTACTTC.

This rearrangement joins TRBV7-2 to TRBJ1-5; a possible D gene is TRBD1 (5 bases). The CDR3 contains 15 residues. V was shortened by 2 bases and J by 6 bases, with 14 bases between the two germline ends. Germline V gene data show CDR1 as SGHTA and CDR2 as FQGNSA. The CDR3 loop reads CASSLRAGLFQPQHF. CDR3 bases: TGTGCCAGCAGCTTACGAGCAGGGCTCTTTCAGCCCCAGCATTTT.

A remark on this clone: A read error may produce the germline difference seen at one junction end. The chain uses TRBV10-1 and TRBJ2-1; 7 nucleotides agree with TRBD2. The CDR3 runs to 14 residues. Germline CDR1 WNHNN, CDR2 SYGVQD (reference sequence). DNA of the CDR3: TGCGTCAGCAGTGAGTCACCTAGCGGAAATGAGCAGTTCTTC. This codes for CVSSESPSGNEQFF.

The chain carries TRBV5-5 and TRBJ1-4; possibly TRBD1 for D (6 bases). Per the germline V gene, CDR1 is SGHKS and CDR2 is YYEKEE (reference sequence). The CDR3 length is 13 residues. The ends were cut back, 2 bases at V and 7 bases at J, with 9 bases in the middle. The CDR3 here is CASSLVRGEKLFF. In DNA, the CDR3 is TGTGCCAGCAGCTTAGTCAGGGGTGAAAAACTGTTTTTT.

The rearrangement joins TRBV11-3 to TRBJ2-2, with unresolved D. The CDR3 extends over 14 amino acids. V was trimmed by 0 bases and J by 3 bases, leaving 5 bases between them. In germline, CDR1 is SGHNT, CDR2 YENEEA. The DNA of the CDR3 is TGTGCCAGCAGCTTAGAACAGCACACCGGGGAGCTGTTTTTT. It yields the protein CASSLEQHTGELFF.

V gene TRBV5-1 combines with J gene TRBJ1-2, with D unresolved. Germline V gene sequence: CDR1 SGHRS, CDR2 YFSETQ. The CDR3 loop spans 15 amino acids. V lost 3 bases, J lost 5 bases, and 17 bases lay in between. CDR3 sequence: CASSSTPEQKYGYTF. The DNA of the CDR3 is TGCGCCAGCAGCTCCACCCCGGAACAGAAGTATGGCTACACCTTC.

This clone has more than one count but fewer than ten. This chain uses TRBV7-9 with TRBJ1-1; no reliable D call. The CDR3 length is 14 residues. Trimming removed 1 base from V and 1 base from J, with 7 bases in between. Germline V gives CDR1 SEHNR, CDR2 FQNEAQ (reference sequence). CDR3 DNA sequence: TGTGCCAGCAGCTTAGAAGTGGCGAACACTGAAGCTTTCTTT. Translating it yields CASSLEVANTEAFF. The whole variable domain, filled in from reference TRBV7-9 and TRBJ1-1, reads DTGVSQNPRHKITKRGQNVTFRCDPISEHNRLYWYRQTLGQGPEFLTYFQNEAQLEKSRLLSDRFSAERPKGSFSTLEIQRTEQGDSAMYLCASSLEVANTEAFFGQGTRLTVV.

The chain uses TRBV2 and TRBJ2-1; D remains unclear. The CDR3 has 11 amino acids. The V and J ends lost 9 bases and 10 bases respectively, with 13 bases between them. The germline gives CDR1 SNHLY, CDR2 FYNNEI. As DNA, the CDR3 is TGTGCCAGTTCCTACGCGGTGGAGCAGTTCTTC. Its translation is CASSYAVEQFF.

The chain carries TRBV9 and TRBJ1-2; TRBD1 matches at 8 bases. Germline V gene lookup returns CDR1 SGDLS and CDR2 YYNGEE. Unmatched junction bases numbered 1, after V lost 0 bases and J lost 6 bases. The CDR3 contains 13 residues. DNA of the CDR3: TGTGCCAGCAGCGTAGCAGGGGGCGATGGCTACACCTTC. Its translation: CASSVAGGDGYTF.

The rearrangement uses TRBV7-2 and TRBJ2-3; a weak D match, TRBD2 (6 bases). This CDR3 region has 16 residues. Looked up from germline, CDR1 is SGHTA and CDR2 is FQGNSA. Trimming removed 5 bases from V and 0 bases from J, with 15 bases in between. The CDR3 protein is CASSLLALASTDTQYF. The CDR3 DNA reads TGTGCCAGCAGCCTACTAGCTCTAGCTAGCACAGATACGCAGTATTTT.

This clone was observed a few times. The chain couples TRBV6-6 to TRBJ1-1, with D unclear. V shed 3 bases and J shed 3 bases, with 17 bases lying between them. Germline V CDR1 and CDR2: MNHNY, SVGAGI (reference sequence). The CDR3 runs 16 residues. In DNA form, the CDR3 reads TGTGCCAGCAGTTATCGGAAGGGTCCGCGGGACACTGAAGCTTTCTTT. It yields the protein CASSYRKGPRDTEAFF.

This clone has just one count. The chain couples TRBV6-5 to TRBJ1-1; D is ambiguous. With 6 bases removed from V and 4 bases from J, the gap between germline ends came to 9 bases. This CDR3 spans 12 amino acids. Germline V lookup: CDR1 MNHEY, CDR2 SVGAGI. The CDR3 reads CASSFGSTEAFF. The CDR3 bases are TGTGCCAGCAGCTTTGGGAGCACTGAAGCTTTCTTT.

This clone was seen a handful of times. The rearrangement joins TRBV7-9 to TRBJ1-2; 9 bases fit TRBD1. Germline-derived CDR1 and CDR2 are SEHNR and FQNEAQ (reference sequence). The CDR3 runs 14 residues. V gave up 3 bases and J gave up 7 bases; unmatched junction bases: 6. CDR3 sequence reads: CASSFLDRGSGYTF. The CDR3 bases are TGTGCCAGCAGCTTTTTGGACAGGGGCAGTGGCTACACCTTC.

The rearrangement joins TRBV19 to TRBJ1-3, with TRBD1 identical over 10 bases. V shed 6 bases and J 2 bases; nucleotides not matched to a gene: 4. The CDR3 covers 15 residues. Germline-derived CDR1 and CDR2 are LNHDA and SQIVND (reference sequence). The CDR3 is CASRGTGETGNTIYF. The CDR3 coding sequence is TGTGCCAGTAGGGGGACAGGGGAAACTGGAAACACCATATATTTT.